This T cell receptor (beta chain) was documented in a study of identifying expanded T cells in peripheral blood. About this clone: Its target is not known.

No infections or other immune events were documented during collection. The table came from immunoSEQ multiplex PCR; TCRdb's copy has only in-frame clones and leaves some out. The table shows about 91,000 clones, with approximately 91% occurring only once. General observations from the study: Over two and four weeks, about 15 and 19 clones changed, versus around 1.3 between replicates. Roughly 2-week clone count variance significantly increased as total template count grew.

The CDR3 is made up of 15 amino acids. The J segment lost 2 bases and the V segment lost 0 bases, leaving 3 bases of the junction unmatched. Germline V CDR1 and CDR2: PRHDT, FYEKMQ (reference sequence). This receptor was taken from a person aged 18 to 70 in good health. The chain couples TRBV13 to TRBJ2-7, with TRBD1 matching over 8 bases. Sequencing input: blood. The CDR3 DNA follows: TGTGCCAGCAGCTTAGGGGACAGGGTGGCCTACGAGCAGTACTTC. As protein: CASSLGDRVAYEQYF.